Following are 14 T cell receptor beta chains from one sample sequenced in a study of T cells in Graves' hyperthyroidism and ophthalmopathy. TCR beta CDR3 regions were amplified from RNA. With the HTBI primer set, the TCR CDR3 went through a first round of RT-PCR. TCRdb re-analysed the multiplex PCR reads in MiXCR, keeping a single row per CDR3 protein. The profile covers 490,000 or so distinct CDR3 sequences, with less than 25% appearing a single time and about half taken by the ten largest. Sequencing used blood. The receptors derive from a woman in her 70s with Graves' ophthalmopathy.

This clonotype has at least ten counts. The rearrangement uses TRBV18 and TRBJ1-1, with 10 bases that match TRBD1. The CDR3 covers 15 residues. Germline CDR1 KGHSH, CDR2 LQKENI. V shed 2 bases, J shed 2 bases, and the junction held 2 bases outside the gene matches. CDR3 sequence reads: CASSPMTGGNTEAFF. The CDR3 DNA reads as TGTGCCAGCTCACCAATGACAGGGGGCAACACTGAAGCTTTCTTT. The full variable domain, with the rest looked up from reference TRBV18 and TRBJ1-1, is NAGVMQNPRHLVRRRGQEARLRCSPMKGHSHVYWYRQLPEEGLKFMVYLQKENIIDESGMPKERFSAEFPKEGPSILRIQQVVRGDSAAYFCASSPMTGGNTEAFFGQGTRLTVV.

This CDR3 reads CASRKHPENYGYTF. The CDR3 DNA follows: TGCGCCAGCAGGAAACACCCGGAGAACTATGGCTACACCTTC. V is TRBV5-1 and J is TRBJ1-2, with D unresolved. Germline V lookup: CDR1 SGHRS, CDR2 YFSETQ. V lost 5 bases to trimming and J lost 2 bases, with 13 bases between them. This CDR3 comprises 14 residues.

The chain carries TRBV25-1 and TRBJ2-5, with 7 bases fitting TRBD1. V shed 7 bases and J 1 base; nucleotides not matched to a gene: 9. The CDR3 is made up of 15 amino acids. Germline loops: CDR1 MGHDK, CDR2 SYGVNS. In nucleotides, the CDR3 is TGTGCCAGCACGACCAGAGGGGGCATCCAAGAGACCCAGTACTTC. It specifies CASTTRGGIQETQYF.

The sample holds many counts of this clonotype. The chain combines TRBV28 with TRBJ1-2; possibly TRBD1 for D (5 bases). The V end lost 3 bases, the J end lost 0 bases, and 14 bases lay between the germline ends. CDR1 is MDHEN and CDR2 is SYDVKM in the germline V gene. CDR3 length: 16 residues. CDR3 sequence: CASSFLGRAPNYGYTF. The CDR3 nucleotides read TGTGCCAGCAGTTTCCTGGGCAGGGCCCCTAACTATGGCTACACCTTC.

In its sample, this clonotype was seen many times. J is TRBJ2-1 and V is TRBV27, with D maybe TRBD2 (6 bases). Trimming stripped 5 bases from V and 3 bases from J, with 17 bases between. CDR3 length: 16 residues. Germline CDR1 MNHEY, CDR2 SMNVEV (reference sequence). The CDR3 protein is CASSNLTGAGYNEQFF. The CDR3 DNA reads as TGTGCCAGCAGTAATCTTACGGGAGCCGGCTACAATGAGCAGTTCTTC.

The chain employs TRBV19 and TRBJ1-3; D possibly corresponds to TRBD1 (5 bases). CDR1 LNHDA and CDR2 SQIVND come from the germline V gene (reference sequence). Trimming shortened V by 8 bases and J by 1 base, and 18 bases separated the two germline ends. CDR3 length: 16 amino acids. The CDR3 is CASVPRDVGSGNTIYF. Here the CDR3 DNA reads TGTGCCAGTGTACCTAGGGACGTCGGGTCTGGAAACACCATATATTTT.

The chain joins TRBV7-9 to TRBJ2-7; TRBD2 is a possible D gene (6 bases). Germline-derived CDR1 and CDR2 are SEHNR and FQNEAQ (reference sequence). The CDR3 length is 14 residues. The V end was cut by 1 base, the J end by 2 bases, with 9 bases between. The DNA for the CDR3 is TGTGCCAGCAGCTTAGGGCGGGACGCCTACGAGCAGTACTTC. Its translation: CASSLGRDAYEQYF. Together with reference TRBV7-9 and TRBJ2-7, the CDR3 gives the full variable domain: DTGVSQNPRHKITKRGQNVTFRCDPISEHNRLYWYRQTLGQGPEFLTYFQNEAQLEKSRLLSDRFSAERPKGSFSTLEIQRTEQGDSAMYLCASSLGRDAYEQYFGPGTRLTVT.

This chain uses TRBV5-4 with TRBJ2-1; 10 positions agree with TRBD1. There are 15 residues in the CDR3. CDR1 and CDR2 (germline): SGHNT, YYREEE (reference sequence). Trimming cost V 3 bases and J 6 bases; bases outside gene matches: 6. The CDR3 coding sequence is TGTGCCAGCAGCTCCGCGGGGACAGGGGCCAATGAGCAGTTCTTC. Translation gives CASSSAGTGANEQFF.

This clonotype has just a few counts. The chain carries TRBV20-1 and TRBJ2-5, with TRBD1 as a possible D gene (6 bases). V was shortened by 6 bases and J by 8 bases, with 25 bases between the two germline ends. This CDR3 has 15 residues. Germline loops: CDR1 DFQATT, CDR2 SNEGSKA (reference sequence). CDR3 sequence: CSAPVTRTPGETQYF. In DNA, the CDR3 is TGCAGTGCCCCCGTTACTCGGACTCCAGGGGAAACCCAGTACTTC.

In this sample, this clonotype turned up many times. The chain is built from TRBV3-1 and TRBJ1-2, with D unclear. Trimming cost V 0 bases and J 8 bases, with 19 bases left between them. The CDR3 sequence is 16 residues long. Germline V lookup: CDR1 LGHDT, CDR2 YNNKEL (reference sequence). CDR3 in amino acids: CASSQDRASRPQGYTF. The CDR3 region has the DNA TGTGCCAGCAGCCAAGATCGGGCTTCGCGCCCTCAAGGCTACACCTTC.

This clonotype was picked up many times. In DNA form, the CDR3 reads TGTGCCAGCCGGGCAGACTCCCTCAATCAGCCCCAGCATTTT. This gives the protein CASRADSLNQPQHF. The chain links TRBV2 to TRBJ1-5; D is undetermined. The CDR3 is 14 amino acids. CDR1 is SNHLY and CDR2 is FYNNEI in the germline V gene. The V and J ends lost 8 bases and 3 bases respectively, with 14 bases between them.

J is TRBJ2-3 and V is TRBV29-1; D perhaps matches TRBD1 (6 bases). Germline V gives CDR1 SQVTM, CDR2 ANQGSEA. The CDR3 loop spans 13 amino acids. The ends were cut back, 6 bases at V and 6 bases at J, with 16 bases in the middle. The CDR3 loop is CSVYRAPQDTQYF. CDR3 coding DNA: TGCAGCGTGTACAGGGCTCCCCAGGATACGCAGTATTTT.

This clonotype was detected a few times. The chain links TRBV7-9 to TRBJ1-1, with TRBD1 as a possible D gene (5 bases). Trimming stripped 5 bases from V and 0 bases from J, with 13 bases between. Germline values: CDR1 SEHNR, CDR2 FQNEAQ (reference sequence). The CDR3 loop spans 15 amino acids. CDR3 region: CASSRLQDLNTEAFF. Written as DNA, the CDR3 is TGTGCCAGCAGCAGACTACAGGATCTGAACACTGAAGCTTTCTTT.

This clonotype was seen only a few times. The rearrangement links TRBV28 to TRBJ1-1; TRBD1 is a possible D gene (5 bases). Germline V gene data show CDR1 as MDHEN and CDR2 as SYDVKM. The CDR3 extends over 12 amino acids. V dropped 8 bases and J dropped 5 bases, with 12 bases sitting between them. The chain's CDR3 is CASREGRTEAFF. The CDR3 DNA reads TGTGCCAGCCGGGAGGGGAGGACTGAAGCTTTCTTT.